This T cell receptor (beta chain) was identified in a study of cytomegalovirus exposure and HLA in healthy donors. Study-level points and caveats: Rarity held for most TCR sequences, but there were some public TCRs that occurred in many donors. A prior analysis recorded that most TCR beta V segments were productive about 90% or about 30% of the time.

It was with 60 Vbeta and 13 Jbeta primers that the PCR ran. Sequencing was performed with immunoSEQ multiplex PCR; in TCRdb, only in-frame clones are kept and a portion is missing. The table includes over 85,000 clones, over 75% detected once. From germline, CDR1 is MNHEY and CDR2 SMNVEV (reference sequence). The CDR3 has 14 amino acids. Trimming took off 5 bases at V and 0 bases at J, with 8 bases between the two ends. On this clone itself: What it binds is not known.

J is TRBJ2-1 and V is TRBV27; D possibly corresponds to TRBD2 (5 bases). Sample: PBMCs. This clonotype was obtained from a man between 40 and 49 years old in good health and CMV-seronegative. The CDR3 sequence is CASSRGSSYNEQFF. DNA for the CDR3: TGTGCCAGCAGTCGGGGTTCCTCCTACAATGAGCAGTTCTTC.